Below are 11 T cell receptor beta chains sequenced from a single sample in a study of blood T cell repertoires in COVID-19. Sequenced by immunoSEQ multiplex PCR; TCRdb stores in-frame clones only, minus some. The sample lists about 210,000 clones, roughly nine tenths occurring once. Sequenced sample: peripheral blood. Receptor source: a man aged 25 to 45 with acute or convalescent COVID-19.

V gene TRBV15 combines with J gene TRBJ1-1; perhaps TRBD1 as D (6 bases). V lost 0 bases, J lost 3 bases, and 11 bases lay in between. The CDR3 covers 15 residues. CDR1 LNHNV and CDR2 YYDKDF come from the germline V gene (reference sequence). The CDR3 region has the DNA TGTGCCACCAGCAGAGATTACGGACAGCACACTGAAGCTTTCTTT. Translating gives CATSRDYGQHTEAFF. The full variable domain, rest sourced from reference TRBV15 and TRBJ1-1, is DAMVIQNPRYQVTQFGKPVTLSCSQTLNHNVMYWYQQKSSQAPKLLFHYYDKDFNNEADTPDNFQSRRPNTSFCFLDIRSPGLGDTAMYLCATSRDYGQHTEAFFGQGTRLTVV.

This chain connects TRBV28 to TRBJ1-3; 8 bases line up with TRBD1. Germline V gives CDR1 MDHEN, CDR2 SYDVKM. The CDR3 totals 14 residues. Losses at the gene ends were 8 bases for V and 7 bases for J; bases not matched to a gene: 10. The CDR3 reads CASRQGTVRNTIYF. In nucleotides, the CDR3 is TGTGCCAGCCGACAGGGGACAGTAAGGAACACCATATATTTT.

This chain joins TRBV7-3 and TRBJ2-7, with TRBD2 matching over 7 bases. Trimming removed 1 base from V and 4 bases from J; junction bases left unmatched: 10. Per the germline V gene, CDR1 is SGHTA and CDR2 is FQGTGA. This CDR3 comprises 16 residues. CDR3 loop: CASSLMAASGPYEQYF. In DNA form, the CDR3 reads TGTGCCAGCAGCTTAATGGCGGCTAGCGGACCGTACGAGCAGTACTTC.

The rearrangement uses TRBV5-1 and TRBJ2-5, with 12 bases matching TRBD2. V lost 4 bases, J lost 9 bases, and 10 bases stayed unmatched. CDR3 size: 15 residues. Germline CDR1 and CDR2: SGHRS and YFSETQ. In DNA form, the CDR3 reads TGCGCCAGCAGCCAACGGACTAGCGGGGTCCAGGCCCAGTACTTC. Amino acids: CASSQRTSGVQAQYF.

CDR3 bases: TGTGCCAGCAGCCCGTTCGGTGAGGGCACAGATACGCAGTATTTT. Translating it yields CASSPFGEGTDTQYF. The chain has TRBV3-1 (or the pseudogene TRBV3-2) and TRBJ2-3; no firm D call. Trimming left V 4 bases short and J 1 base short, with 12 bases between. Germline assignment: CDR1 LGHDT and CDR2 YNNKEL (reference sequence). CDR3 size: 15 residues.

This clone was picked up a small number of times. As DNA, the CDR3 is TGTGCCAGCAGTCCCCAGGGGTTTAGATCACCCCTCCACTTT. Amino acids: CASSPQGFRSPLHF. The V gene is TRBV6-5, the J gene TRBJ1-6, with a possible D match to TRBD1 (6 bases). The CDR3 runs to 14 residues. V lost 5 bases and J lost 10, with 15 bases in between. The germline V gene encodes CDR1 MNHEY and CDR2 SVGAGI.

This clone was picked up a small number of times. The rearrangement joins TRBV18 to TRBJ2-7, with 7 bases aligning to TRBD1. This CDR3 is 15 amino acids long. V was clipped by 3 bases and J by 0 bases; unmatched bases: 5. The germline V gene has CDR1 KGHSH and CDR2 LQKENI. The CDR3 protein is CASSPKTGSSYEQYF. CDR3 in DNA: TGTGCCAGCTCACCTAAGACAGGGAGCTCCTACGAGCAGTACTTC.

The genes are TRBV11-2 and TRBJ2-1; 7 positions agree with TRBD2. This CDR3 contains 14 residues. The V and J ends lost 5 bases and 10 bases, in that order; junction bases with no gene match: 11. Germline V gene lookup returns CDR1 SGHAT and CDR2 FQNNGV. The CDR3: CASSPAGIETEQFF. CDR3 nucleotides: TGTGCCAGCAGCCCAGCGGGGATCGAGACGGAGCAGTTCTTC.

This clone was counted once. The chain carries TRBV5-1 and TRBJ1-1; 9 nucleotides align to TRBD1. V dropped 2 bases and J dropped 5; count of bases not matched to a gene: 7. The CDR3 has 15 amino acids. The germline V gene encodes CDR1 SGHRS and CDR2 YFSETQ. CDR3 protein: CASSFGQGINTEAFF. The CDR3 coding sequence is TGCGCCAGCAGCTTCGGACAGGGGATCAATACTGAAGCTTTCTTT.

The rearrangement joins TRBV5-1 to TRBJ2-5, with D maybe TRBD1 (6 bases). CDR3 size: 13 residues. The V end was cut by 3 bases, the J end by 7 bases, with 13 bases between. Germline assignment: CDR1 SGHRS and CDR2 YFSETQ. CDR3 residues: CASSSGGDATQYF. In nucleotides, the CDR3 is TGCGCCAGCAGCTCTGGGGGCGATGCGACCCAGTACTTC.

The chain uses TRBV29-1 and TRBJ1-2, with 8 bases lining up with TRBD1. Per the germline V gene, CDR1 is SQVTM and CDR2 is ANQGSEA. The trim removed 4 bases at V and 0 bases at J, leaving 4 bases unmatched. The CDR3 consists of 14 residues. CDR3 region: CSVGRTGSNYGYTF. The CDR3 DNA reads as TGCAGCGTTGGTAGGACAGGGTCTAACTATGGCTACACCTTC. Based on the CDR3 plus reference TRBV29-1 and TRBJ1-2, the full variable domain is SAVISQKPSRDICQRGTSLTIQCQVDSQVTMMFWYRQQPGQSLTLIATANQGSEATYESGFVIDKFPISRPNLTFSTLTVSNMSPEDSSIYLCSVGRTGSNYGYTFGSGTRLTVV.